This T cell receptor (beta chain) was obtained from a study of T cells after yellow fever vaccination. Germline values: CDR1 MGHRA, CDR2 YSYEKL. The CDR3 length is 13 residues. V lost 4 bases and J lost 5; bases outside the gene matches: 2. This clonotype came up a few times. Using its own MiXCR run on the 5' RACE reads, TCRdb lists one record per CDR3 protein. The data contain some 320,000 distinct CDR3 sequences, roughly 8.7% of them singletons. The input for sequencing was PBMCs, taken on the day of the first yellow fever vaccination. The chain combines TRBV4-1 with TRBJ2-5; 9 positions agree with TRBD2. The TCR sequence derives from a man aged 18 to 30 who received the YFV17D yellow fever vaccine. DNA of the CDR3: TGCGCCAGCAGCCGCGGGGGGGCCGAGACCCAGTACTTC. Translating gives CASSRGGAETQYF.